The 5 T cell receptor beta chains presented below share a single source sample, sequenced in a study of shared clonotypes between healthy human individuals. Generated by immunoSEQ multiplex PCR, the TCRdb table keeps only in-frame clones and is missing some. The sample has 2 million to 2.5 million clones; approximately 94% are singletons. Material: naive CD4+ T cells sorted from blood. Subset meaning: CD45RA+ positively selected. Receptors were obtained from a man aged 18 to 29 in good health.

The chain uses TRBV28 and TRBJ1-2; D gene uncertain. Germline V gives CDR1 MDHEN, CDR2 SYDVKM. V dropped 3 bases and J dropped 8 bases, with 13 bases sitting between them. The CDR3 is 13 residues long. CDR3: CASSLVSLYGYTF. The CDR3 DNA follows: TGTGCCAGCAGTTTGGTGTCGTTGTACGGCTACACCTTC.

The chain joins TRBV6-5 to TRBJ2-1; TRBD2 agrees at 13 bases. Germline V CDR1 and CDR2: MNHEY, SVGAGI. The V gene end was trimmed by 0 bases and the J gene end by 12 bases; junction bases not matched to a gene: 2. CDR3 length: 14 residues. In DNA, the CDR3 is TGTGCCAGCAGTTACTCCAGGACTAGCGGGAGGCAGTTCTTC. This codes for CASSYSRTSGRQFF.

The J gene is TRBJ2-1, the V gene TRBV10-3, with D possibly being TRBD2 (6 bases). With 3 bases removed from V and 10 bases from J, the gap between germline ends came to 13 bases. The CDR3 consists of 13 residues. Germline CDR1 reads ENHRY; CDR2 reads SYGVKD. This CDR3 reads CAISDSLAGEQFF. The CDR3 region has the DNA TGTGCCATCAGTGATTCCCTGGCGGGGGAGCAGTTCTTC.

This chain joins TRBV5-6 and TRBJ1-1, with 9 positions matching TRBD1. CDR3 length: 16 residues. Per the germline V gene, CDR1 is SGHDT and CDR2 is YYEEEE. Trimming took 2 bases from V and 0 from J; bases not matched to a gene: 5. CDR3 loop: CASSLRDRALNTEAFF. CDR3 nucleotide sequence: TGTGCCAGCAGCTTAAGGGACAGGGCCCTGAACACTGAAGCTTTCTTT.

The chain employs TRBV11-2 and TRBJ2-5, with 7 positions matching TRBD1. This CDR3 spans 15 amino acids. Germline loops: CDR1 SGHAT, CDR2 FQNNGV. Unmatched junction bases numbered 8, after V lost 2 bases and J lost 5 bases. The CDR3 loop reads CASSLTDRVRETQYF. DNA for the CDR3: TGTGCCAGCAGCTTAACCGACAGGGTTCGGGAGACCCAGTACTTC.